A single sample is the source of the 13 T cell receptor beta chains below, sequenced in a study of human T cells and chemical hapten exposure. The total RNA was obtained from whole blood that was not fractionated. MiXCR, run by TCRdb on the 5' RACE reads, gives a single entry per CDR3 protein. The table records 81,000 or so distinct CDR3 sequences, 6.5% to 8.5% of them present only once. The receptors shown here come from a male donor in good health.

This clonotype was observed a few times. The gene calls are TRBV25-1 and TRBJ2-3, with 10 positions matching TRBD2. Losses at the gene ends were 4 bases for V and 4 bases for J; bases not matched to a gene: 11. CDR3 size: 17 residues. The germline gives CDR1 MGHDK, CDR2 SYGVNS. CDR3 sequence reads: CASSATQGTSESDTQYF. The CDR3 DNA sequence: TGTGCCAGCAGTGCCACACAGGGGACTAGCGAGTCAGATACGCAGTATTTT.

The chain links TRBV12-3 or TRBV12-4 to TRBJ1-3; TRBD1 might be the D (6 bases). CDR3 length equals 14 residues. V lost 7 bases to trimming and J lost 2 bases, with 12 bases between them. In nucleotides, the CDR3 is TGTGCCAGCACCCTTAGGGGGGCTGGAAACACCATATATTTT. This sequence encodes CASTLRGAGNTIYF.

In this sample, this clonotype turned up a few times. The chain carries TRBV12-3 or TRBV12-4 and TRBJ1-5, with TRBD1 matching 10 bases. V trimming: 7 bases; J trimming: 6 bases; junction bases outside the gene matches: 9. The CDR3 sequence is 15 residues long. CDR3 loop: CASNTGTGVGQPQHF. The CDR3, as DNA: TGTGCCAGCAACACCGGGACAGGGGTAGGTCAGCCCCAGCATTTT.

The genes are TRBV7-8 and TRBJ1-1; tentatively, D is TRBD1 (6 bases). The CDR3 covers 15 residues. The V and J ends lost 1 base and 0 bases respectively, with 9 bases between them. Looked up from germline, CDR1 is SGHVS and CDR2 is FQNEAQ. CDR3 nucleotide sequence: TGTGCCAGCAGCTTAGGACAGGTCATGAACACTGAAGCTTTCTTT. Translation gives CASSLGQVMNTEAFF. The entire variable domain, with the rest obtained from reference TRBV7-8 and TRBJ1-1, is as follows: GAGVSQSPRYKVAKRGQDVALRCDPISGHVSLFWYQQALGQGPEFLTYFQNEAQLDKSGLPSDRFFAERPEGSVSTLKIQRTQQEDSAVYLCASSLGQVMNTEAFFGQGTRLTVV.

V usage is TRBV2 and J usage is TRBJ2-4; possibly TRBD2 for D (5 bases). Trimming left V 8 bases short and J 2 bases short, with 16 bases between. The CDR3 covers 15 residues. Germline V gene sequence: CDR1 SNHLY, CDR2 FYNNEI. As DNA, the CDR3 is TGTGCCAGCCAAGCGGAACCCCTTTCCAAAAACATTCAGTACTTC. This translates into CASQAEPLSKNIQYF.

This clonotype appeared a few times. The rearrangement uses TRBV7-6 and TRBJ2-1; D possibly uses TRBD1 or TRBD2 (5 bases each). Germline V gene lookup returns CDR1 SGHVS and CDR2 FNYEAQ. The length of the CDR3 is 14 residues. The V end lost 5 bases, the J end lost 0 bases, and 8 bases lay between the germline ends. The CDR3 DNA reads TGTGCCAGCAGCCCCGGGACCTCCTACAATGAGCAGTTCTTC. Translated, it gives CASSPGTSYNEQFF. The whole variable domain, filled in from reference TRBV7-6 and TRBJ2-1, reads GAGVSQSPRYKVTKRGQDVALRCDPISGHVSLYWYRQALGQGPEFLTYFNYEAQQDKSGLPNDRFSAERPEGSISTLTIQRTEQRDSAMYRCASSPGTSYNEQFFGPGTRLTVL.

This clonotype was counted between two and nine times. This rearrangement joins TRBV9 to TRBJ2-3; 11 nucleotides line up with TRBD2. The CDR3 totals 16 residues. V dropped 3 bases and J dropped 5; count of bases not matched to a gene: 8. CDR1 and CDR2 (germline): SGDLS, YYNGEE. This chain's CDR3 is CASSDGTSGRRDTQYF. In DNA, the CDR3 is TGTGCCAGCAGCGACGGGACTAGCGGACGTCGAGATACGCAGTATTTT.

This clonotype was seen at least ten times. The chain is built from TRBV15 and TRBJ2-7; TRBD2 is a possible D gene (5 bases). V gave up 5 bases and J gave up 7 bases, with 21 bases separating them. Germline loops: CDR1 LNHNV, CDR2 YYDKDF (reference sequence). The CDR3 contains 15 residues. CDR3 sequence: CATSRRTGLDGEQYF. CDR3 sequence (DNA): TGTGCCACCAGCCGTCGGACTGGGCTGGACGGTGAGCAGTACTTC.

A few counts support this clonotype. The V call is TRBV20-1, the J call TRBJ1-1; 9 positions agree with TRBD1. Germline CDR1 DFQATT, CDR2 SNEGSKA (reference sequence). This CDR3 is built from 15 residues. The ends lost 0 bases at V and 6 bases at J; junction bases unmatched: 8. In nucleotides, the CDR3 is TGCAGTGCTAGAGAGTTCCGGGACAGGGTTGCTGAAGCTTTCTTT. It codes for CSAREFRDRVAEAFF.

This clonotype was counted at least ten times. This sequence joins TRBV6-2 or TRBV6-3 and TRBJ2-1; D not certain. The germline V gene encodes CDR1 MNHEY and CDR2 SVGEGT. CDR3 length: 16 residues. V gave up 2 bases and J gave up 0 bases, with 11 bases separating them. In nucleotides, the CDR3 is TGTGCCAGCAGTTACACAGCCCGGAGCTCCTACAATGAGCAGTTCTTC. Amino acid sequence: CASSYTARSSYNEQFF.

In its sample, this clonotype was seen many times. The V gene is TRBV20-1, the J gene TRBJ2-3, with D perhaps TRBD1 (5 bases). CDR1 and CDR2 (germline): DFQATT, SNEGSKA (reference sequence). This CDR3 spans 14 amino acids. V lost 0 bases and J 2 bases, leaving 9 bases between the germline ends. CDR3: CSARDSRATDTQYF. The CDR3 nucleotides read TGCAGTGCTAGAGATAGCAGGGCCACAGATACGCAGTATTTT.

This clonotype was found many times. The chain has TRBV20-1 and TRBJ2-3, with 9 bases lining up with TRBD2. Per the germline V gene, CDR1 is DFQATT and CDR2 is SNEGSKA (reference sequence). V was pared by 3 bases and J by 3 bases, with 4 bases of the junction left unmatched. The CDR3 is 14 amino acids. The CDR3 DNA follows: TGCAGTGCTAGTTACGCGGGGGGGACAGATACGCAGTATTTT. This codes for CSASYAGGTDTQYF.

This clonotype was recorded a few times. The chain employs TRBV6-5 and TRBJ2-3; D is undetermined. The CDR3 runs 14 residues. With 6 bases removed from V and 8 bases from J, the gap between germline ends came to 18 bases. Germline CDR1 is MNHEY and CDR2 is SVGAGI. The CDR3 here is CASSPDSPATTQYF. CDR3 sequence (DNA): TGTGCCAGCAGCCCTGACTCGCCGGCGACTACGCAGTATTTT.